Presented here are 15 T cell receptor beta chains from one specimen sequenced in a study of beta chain features in type 1 diabetes. Study-level points and caveats: The study found moderately but significantly shorter TCRB CDR3s in all four CD4+ subsets of Type 1 diabetes patients.

Reverse transcription of all isolated RNA meant that expressed TCRB transcripts were sequenced. The repertoire was sequenced with immunoSEQ multiplex PCR; TCRdb's copy has only in-frame clones and lacks some. The sample comprises approximately 52,000 clones, 50% to 75% of which are singletons, and roughly 0.3% rests with the top ten. Which antigens these TCRs recognize remains unknown. The specimen was stem cell memory CD4+ T cells from blood. The source of these receptors is a woman in her 30s with type 1 diabetes.

This clone was detected a few times. This sequence joins TRBV7-3 and TRBJ2-1; 11 bases align to TRBD2. Germline CDR1 is SGHTA and CDR2 is FQGTGA. The CDR3 covers 15 residues. V shed 5 bases and J 5 bases; nucleotides not matched to a gene: 5. This CDR3 reads CASSEGTSGNNEQFF. The CDR3 bases are TGTGCCAGCAGCGAGGGGACTAGCGGAAACAATGAGCAGTTCTTC.

J is TRBJ2-1 and V is TRBV30; TRBD2 matches at 9 bases. The junction had 7 bases not matched to a gene; V was cut back by 4 bases and J by 6 bases. The CDR3 is 14 amino acids. Looked up from germline, CDR1 is GTSNPN and CDR2 is SVGIG (reference sequence). In nucleotides, the CDR3 is TGTGCCTGGATGGTAGCGGGAGATACCAATGAGCAGTTCTTC. Translation gives CAWMVAGDTNEQFF.

This clone was found once. The chain is built from TRBV20-1 and TRBJ2-5; a weak D match, TRBD2 (6 bases). V dropped 8 bases and J dropped 2 bases, with 9 bases sitting between them. The germline CDR1 and CDR2 sequences are DFQATT and SNEGSKA (reference sequence). The CDR3 runs to 11 residues. Written as DNA, the CDR3 is TGCAGTCTAGCGAGACAAGAGACCCAGTACTTC. Its protein is CSLARQETQYF.

The chain is built from TRBV5-1 and TRBJ2-3, with 13 positions matching TRBD2. Germline CDR1 SGHRS, CDR2 YFSETQ. After removal of 4 bases from V and 2 bases from J, the junction contained 4 bases not matched to a gene. The CDR3 is 16 amino acids. CDR3: CASSPGTSGITDTQYF. The CDR3 DNA follows: TGCGCCAGCAGCCCAGGGACTAGCGGGATCACAGATACGCAGTATTTT.

The chain is built from TRBV6-1 and TRBJ2-7; 8 nucleotides line up with TRBD1. The V gene's germline CDR1 is MNHNS and CDR2 SASEGT. J lost 0 bases, V lost 6 bases, and 4 bases had no gene match. The CDR3 loop spans 14 amino acids. CDR3 in DNA: TGTGCCAGCAGGAGGGACAGGTACTCCTACGAGCAGTACTTC. Encoded protein: CASRRDRYSYEQYF.

The gene calls are TRBV7-3 and TRBJ2-4; 7 bases line up with TRBD2. This CDR3 comprises 15 residues. After removal of 0 bases from V and 7 bases from J, the junction contained 6 bases not matched to a gene. Germline CDR1 SGHTA, CDR2 FQGTGA. CDR3 coding DNA: TGTGCCAGCAGCTTAACGGGGAACGGGAGGAACATTCAGTACTTC. Its protein is CASSLTGNGRNIQYF.

This clone occurred a few times. The J gene is TRBJ2-1, the V gene TRBV7-2; D might be TRBD1 (5 bases). This CDR3 spans 13 amino acids. Germline CDR1 is SGHTA and CDR2 is FQGNSA. V lost 2 bases, J lost 10 bases, and 12 bases lay in between. CDR3 DNA sequence: TGTGCCAGCAGCTTAAGCCAGGCAGGGGAGCAGTTCTTC. Translating gives CASSLSQAGEQFF.

The chain joins TRBV2 to TRBJ2-3, with 9 bases matching TRBD1. J gave up 1 base and V 7 bases, and 3 bases lay outside the gene matches. CDR3 size: 14 residues. Germline V CDR1 and CDR2: SNHLY, FYNNEI. CDR3 amino acids: CASKRQGGTDTQYF. The DNA of the CDR3 is TGTGCCAGCAAAAGACAGGGGGGCACAGATACGCAGTATTTT.

The CDR3 region is CASSASGYGYTF. In DNA form, the CDR3 reads TGTGCCAGCAGCGCCAGTGGTTATGGCTACACCTTC. This chain links TRBV11-2 with TRBJ1-2; D is unclear. From germline, CDR1 is SGHAT and CDR2 FQNNGV. CDR3 length: 12 residues. V lost 5 bases and J 5 bases, leaving 9 bases between the germline ends.

The V call is TRBV14, the J call TRBJ2-2; a weak D match, TRBD2 (5 bases). Trimming took 4 bases from V and 7 from J, leaving 10 bases between them. CDR1 SGHDN and CDR2 FVKESK come from the germline V gene. This CDR3 contains 13 residues. Here the CDR3 reads CASSPLGSGELFF. The CDR3 coding sequence is TGTGCCAGCAGCCCTCTAGGGAGCGGGGAGCTGTTTTTT.

This chain links TRBV19 with TRBJ1-2; perhaps TRBD1 as D (5 bases). The length of the CDR3 is 15 residues. V lost 5 bases and J lost 2, with 15 bases in between. Germline lookup yields CDR1 LNHDA and CDR2 SQIVND (reference sequence). CDR3 residues: CASSSHRTTNYGYTF. The CDR3 DNA is TGTGCCAGTAGTTCTCACAGGACTACCAACTATGGCTACACCTTC.

This clone appeared a few times. The chain carries TRBV29-1 and TRBJ1-4, with 9 bases aligning to TRBD1. The CDR3 extends over 12 amino acids. The germline CDR1 and CDR2 sequences are SQVTM and ANQGSEA. With V trimmed by 7 bases and J by 8 bases, 5 bases remained unmatched. The CDR3 DNA follows: TGCAGCGCCATACAGGGGGCGGAAAAACTGTTTTTT. Its translation: CSAIQGAEKLFF.

The genes are TRBV30 and TRBJ2-6; TRBD1 might be the D (5 bases). The V gene lost 3 bases and the J gene lost 1 base, with 10 bases spanning the gap. Germline CDR1 reads GTSNPN; CDR2 reads SVGIG (reference sequence). This CDR3 is built from 15 residues. The CDR3 nucleotides read TGTGCCTGGAGAGCAGGGTTTTCTGGGGCCAACGTCCTGACTTTC. It yields the protein CAWRAGFSGANVLTF.

The chain joins TRBV18 to TRBJ1-4; D uncertain. The V and J ends lost 0 bases and 5 bases respectively, with 10 bases between them. The V gene's germline CDR1 is KGHSH and CDR2 LQKENI. The CDR3 sequence is 15 residues long. The CDR3: CASSPPSQRNEKLFF. CDR3 coding DNA: TGTGCCAGCTCACCACCGTCCCAGAGGAATGAAAAACTGTTTTTT. The complete variable domain, with remaining parts taken from reference TRBV18 and TRBJ1-4, reads NAGVMQNPRHLVRRRGQEARLRCSPMKGHSHVYWYRQLPEEGLKFMVYLQKENIIDESGMPKERFSAEFPKEGPSILRIQQVVRGDSAAYFCASSPPSQRNEKLFFGSGTQLSVL.

The rearrangement links TRBV28 to TRBJ1-5; possibly TRBD1 for D (5 bases). This CDR3 has 16 residues. Germline V CDR1 and CDR2: MDHEN, SYDVKM. The V gene lost 5 bases and the J gene lost 5 bases, with 19 bases spanning the gap. The CDR3 spells CASSRSGGSPHQPQHF. In nucleotides, the CDR3 is TGTGCCAGCAGTCGCTCCGGGGGTAGCCCTCATCAGCCCCAGCATTTT.